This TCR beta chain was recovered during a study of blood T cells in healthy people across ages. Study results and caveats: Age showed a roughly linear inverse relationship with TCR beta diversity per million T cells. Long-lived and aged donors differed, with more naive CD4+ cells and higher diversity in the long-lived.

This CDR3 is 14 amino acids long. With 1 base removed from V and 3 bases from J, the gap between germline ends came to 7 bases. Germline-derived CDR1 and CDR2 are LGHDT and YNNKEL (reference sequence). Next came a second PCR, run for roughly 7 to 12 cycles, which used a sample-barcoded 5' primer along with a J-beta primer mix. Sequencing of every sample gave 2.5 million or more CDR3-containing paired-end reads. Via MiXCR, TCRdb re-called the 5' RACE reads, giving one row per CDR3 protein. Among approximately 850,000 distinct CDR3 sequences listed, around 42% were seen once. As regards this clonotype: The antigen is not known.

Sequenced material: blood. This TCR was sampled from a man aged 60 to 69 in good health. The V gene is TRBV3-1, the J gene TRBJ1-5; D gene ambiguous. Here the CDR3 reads CASSQGALNQPQHF. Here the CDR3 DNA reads TGTGCCAGCAGCCAAGGGGCCCTCAATCAGCCCCAGCATTTT.